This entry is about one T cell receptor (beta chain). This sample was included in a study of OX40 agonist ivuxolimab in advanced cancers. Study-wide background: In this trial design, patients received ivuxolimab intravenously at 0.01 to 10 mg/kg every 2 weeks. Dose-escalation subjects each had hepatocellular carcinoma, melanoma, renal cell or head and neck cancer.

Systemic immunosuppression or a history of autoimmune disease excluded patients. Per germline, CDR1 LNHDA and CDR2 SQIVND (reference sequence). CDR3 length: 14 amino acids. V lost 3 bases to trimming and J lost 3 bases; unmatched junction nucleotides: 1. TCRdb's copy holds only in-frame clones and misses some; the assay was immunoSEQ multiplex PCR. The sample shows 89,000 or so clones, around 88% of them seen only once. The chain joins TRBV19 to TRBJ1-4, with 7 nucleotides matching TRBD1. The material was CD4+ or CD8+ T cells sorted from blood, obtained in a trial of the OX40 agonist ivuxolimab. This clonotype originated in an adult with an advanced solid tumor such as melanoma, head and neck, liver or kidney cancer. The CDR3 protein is CASSIGTANEKLFF. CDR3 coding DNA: TGTGCCAGTAGTATCGGGACAGCTAATGAAAAACTGTTTTTT.